This passage covers 7 T cell receptor beta chains from one sample sequenced in a study of regulatory T cells in long-lasting Graves disease. The TCR beta library used iRepertoire HTBI primers with Arm-PCR amplification of CDR3. Using its own MiXCR run on the multiplex PCR reads, TCRdb lists one record per CDR3 protein. The profile shows 400,000 to 500,000 distinct CDR3 sequences, 20% to 25% of them singletons. Time point: persistent/refractory GD, antithyroid drugs over 5 years with positive TRAb. Construction of the TCR library relied on RNA isolated from PBMCs. The material sequenced was peripheral blood mononuclear cells (PBMCs), taken when the disease was refractory, from a patient treated with antithyroid drugs. The receptors here all came from a female donor with Graves disease.

The rearrangement joins TRBV30 to TRBJ1-5, with D hard to call. V lost 0 bases, J lost 0 bases, and 3 bases lay in between. CDR1 is GTSNPN and CDR2 is SVGIG in the germline V gene (reference sequence). CDR3 length equals 13 residues. CDR3 region: CAWSVFSNQPQHF. As DNA, the CDR3 is TGTGCCTGGAGTGTATTTAGCAATCAGCCCCAGCATTTT.

This chain uses TRBV29-1 with TRBJ2-7; tentatively, D is TRBD1 (6 bases). This CDR3 is built from 13 residues. Germline V gene lookup returns CDR1 SQVTM and CDR2 ANQGSEA. Trimming shortened V by 6 bases and J by 4 bases, and 16 bases separated the two germline ends. The CDR3: CSVERTDTYEQYF. In nucleotides, the CDR3 is TGCAGCGTCGAGAGGACAGACACTTACGAGCAGTACTTC.

This clonotype was recorded many times. The rearrangement links TRBV20-1 to TRBJ2-7, with a tentative D call TRBD1 (6 bases). Germline V gives CDR1 DFQATT, CDR2 SNEGSKA (reference sequence). The length of the CDR3 is 13 residues. The V and J ends lost 3 bases and 3 bases respectively, with 12 bases between them. The CDR3 is CSASGQSGYEQYF. The CDR3 region has the DNA TGCAGTGCTAGCGGACAGTCCGGCTACGAGCAGTACTTC.

The rearrangement uses TRBV28 and TRBJ2-2, with D possibly being TRBD1 or TRBD2 (5 bases each). This CDR3 contains 14 residues. Trimming took off 6 bases at V and 7 bases at J, with 15 bases between the two ends. Germline CDR1 MDHEN, CDR2 SYDVKM. The CDR3 DNA reads as TGTGCCAGCAGACCAGGGAGTGTCCGCGGGGAGCTGTTTTTT. It codes for CASRPGSVRGELFF.

This clonotype was picked up many times. CDR3 sequence (DNA): TGTGCCAGCAGCCACACAGGGTTAGGGGACTATAGCAATCAGCCCCAGCATTTT. Protein: CASSHTGLGDYSNQPQHF. V gene TRBV12-3 or TRBV12-4 combines with J gene TRBJ1-5; TRBD1 might be the D (6 bases). The V gene lost 6 bases and the J gene lost 0 bases, with 21 bases spanning the gap. The CDR3 has 18 residues.

This rearrangement joins TRBV3-1 to TRBJ2-2; tentative D call: TRBD2 (6 bases). The germline V gene encodes CDR1 LGHDT and CDR2 YNNKEL (reference sequence). V gave up 2 bases and J gave up 0 bases, with 7 bases separating them. The CDR3 runs 15 residues. The CDR3 loop reads CASSQTSTNTGELFF. The CDR3 DNA is TGTGCCAGCAGCCAAACTAGCACGAACACCGGGGAGCTGTTTTTT.

The chain links TRBV20-1 to TRBJ1-1; D possibly corresponds to TRBD1 (5 bases). Germline V gene sequence: CDR1 DFQATT, CDR2 SNEGSKA (reference sequence). The CDR3 is 15 residues long. Trimming pared 3 bases from V and 2 bases from J, leaving 16 bases between. CDR3: CSARIPLGVNTEAFF. The CDR3, as DNA: TGCAGTGCTAGGATCCCCCTAGGGGTTAACACTGAAGCTTTCTTT.